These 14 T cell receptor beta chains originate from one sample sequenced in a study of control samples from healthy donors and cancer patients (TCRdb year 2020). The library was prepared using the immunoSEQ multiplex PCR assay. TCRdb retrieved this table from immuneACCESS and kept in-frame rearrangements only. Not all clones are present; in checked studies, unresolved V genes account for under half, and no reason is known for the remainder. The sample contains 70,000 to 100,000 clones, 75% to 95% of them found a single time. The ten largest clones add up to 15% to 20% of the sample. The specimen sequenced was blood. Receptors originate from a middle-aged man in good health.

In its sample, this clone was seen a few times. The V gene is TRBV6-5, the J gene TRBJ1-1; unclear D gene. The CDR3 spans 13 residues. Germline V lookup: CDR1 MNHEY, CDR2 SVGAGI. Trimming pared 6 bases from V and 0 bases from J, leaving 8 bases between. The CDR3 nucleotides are TGTGCCAGCAGCAACGAGGTGAACACTGAAGCTTTCTTT. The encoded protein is CASSNEVNTEAFF.

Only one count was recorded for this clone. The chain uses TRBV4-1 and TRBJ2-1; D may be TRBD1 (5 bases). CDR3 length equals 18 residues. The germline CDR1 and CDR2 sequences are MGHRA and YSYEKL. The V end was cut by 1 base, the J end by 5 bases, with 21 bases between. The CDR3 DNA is TGCGCCAGCAGCCAAGCAGGTGAGCAGAAAGGGGCCAACAATGAGCAGTTCTTC. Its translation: CASSQAGEQKGANNEQFF.

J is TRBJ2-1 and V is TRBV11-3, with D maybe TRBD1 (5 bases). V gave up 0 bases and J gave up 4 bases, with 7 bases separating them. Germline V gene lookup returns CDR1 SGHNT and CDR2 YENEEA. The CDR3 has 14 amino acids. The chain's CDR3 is CASSLDNRYNEQFF. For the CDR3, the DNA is TGTGCCAGCAGCTTAGATAACAGGTACAATGAGCAGTTCTTC.

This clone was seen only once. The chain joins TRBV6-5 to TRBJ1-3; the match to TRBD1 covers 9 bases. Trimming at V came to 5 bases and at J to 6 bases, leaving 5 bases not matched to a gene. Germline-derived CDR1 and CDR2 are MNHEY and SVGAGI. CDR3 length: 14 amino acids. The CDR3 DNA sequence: TGTGCCAGCAGTCACAGGGGGCTGGAAAACACCATATATTTT. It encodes CASSHRGLENTIYF.

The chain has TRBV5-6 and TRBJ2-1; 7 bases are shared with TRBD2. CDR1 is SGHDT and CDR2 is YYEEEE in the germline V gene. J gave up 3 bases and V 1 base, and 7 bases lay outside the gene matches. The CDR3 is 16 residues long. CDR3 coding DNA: TGTGCCAGCAGCTTGCGATTTGGGACTATCTACAATGAGCAGTTCTTC. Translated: CASSLRFGTIYNEQFF.

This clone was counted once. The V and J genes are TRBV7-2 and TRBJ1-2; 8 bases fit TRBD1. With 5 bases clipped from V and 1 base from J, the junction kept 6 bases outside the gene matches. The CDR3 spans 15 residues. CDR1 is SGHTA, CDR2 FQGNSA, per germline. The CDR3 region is CASSTRTGSNYGYTF. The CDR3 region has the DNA TGTGCCAGCAGCACCCGGACAGGGAGTAACTATGGCTACACCTTC. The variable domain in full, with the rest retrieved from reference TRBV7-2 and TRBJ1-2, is GAGVSQSPSNKVTEKGKDVELRCDPISGHTALYWYRQSLGQGLEFLIYFQGNSAPDKSGLPSDRFSAERTGGSVSTLTIQRTQQEDSAVYLCASSTRTGSNYGYTFGSGTRLTVV.

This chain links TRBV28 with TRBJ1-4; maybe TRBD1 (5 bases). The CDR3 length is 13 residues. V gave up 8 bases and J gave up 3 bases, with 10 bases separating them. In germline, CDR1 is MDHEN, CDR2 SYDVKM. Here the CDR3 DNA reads TGTGCCAGCTTAGGGGCAGCTAATGAAAAACTGTTTTTT. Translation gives CASLGAANEKLFF.

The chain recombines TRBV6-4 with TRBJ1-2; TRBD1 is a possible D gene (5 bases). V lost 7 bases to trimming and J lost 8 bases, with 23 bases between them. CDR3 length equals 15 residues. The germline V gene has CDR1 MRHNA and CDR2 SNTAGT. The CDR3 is CASKPDQGGFMGYTF. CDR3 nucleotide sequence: TGTGCCAGCAAACCCGATCAGGGCGGGTTTATGGGCTACACCTTC.

The CDR3 loop reads CASVLLTGELFF. The DNA for the CDR3 is TGTGCCAGCGTCCTTCTCACCGGGGAGCTGTTTTTT. V is TRBV2 and J is TRBJ2-2; no firm D call. Germline assignment: CDR1 SNHLY and CDR2 FYNNEI. V lost 8 bases, J lost 4 bases, and 8 bases lay in between. The CDR3 runs 12 residues.

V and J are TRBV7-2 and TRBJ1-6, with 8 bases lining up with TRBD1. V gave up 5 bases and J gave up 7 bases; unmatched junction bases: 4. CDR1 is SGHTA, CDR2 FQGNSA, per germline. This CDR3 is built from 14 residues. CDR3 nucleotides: TGTGCCAGCAGCCTACAGGGGGTGAATTCACCCCTCCACTTT. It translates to CASSLQGVNSPLHF.

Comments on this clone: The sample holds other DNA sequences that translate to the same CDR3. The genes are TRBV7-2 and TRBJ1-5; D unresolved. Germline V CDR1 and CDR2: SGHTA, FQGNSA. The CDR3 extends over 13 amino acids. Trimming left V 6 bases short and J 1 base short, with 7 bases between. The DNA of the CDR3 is TGTGCCAGCAGTCTGACAAGCAATCAGCCCCAGCATTTT. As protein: CASSLTSNQPQHF.

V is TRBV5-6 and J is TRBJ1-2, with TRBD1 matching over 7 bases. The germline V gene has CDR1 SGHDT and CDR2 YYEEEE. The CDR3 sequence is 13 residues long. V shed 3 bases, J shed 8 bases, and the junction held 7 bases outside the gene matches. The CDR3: CASSWTGQRGYTF. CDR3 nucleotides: TGTGCCAGCAGCTGGACAGGCCAACGGGGCTACACCTTC. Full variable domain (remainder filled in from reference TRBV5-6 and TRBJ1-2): DAGVTQSPTHLIKTRGQQVTLRCSPKSGHDTVSWYQQALGQGPQFIFQYYEEEERQRGNFPDRFSGHQFPNYSSELNVNALLLGDSALYLCASSWTGQRGYTFGSGTRLTVV.

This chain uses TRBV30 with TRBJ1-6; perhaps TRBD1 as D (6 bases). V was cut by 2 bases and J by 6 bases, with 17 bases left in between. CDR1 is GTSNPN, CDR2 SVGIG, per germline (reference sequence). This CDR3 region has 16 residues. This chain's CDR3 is CAWSKGVGAGNSPLHF. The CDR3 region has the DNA TGTGCCTGGAGTAAGGGTGTGGGGGCCGGTAATTCACCCCTCCACTTT.

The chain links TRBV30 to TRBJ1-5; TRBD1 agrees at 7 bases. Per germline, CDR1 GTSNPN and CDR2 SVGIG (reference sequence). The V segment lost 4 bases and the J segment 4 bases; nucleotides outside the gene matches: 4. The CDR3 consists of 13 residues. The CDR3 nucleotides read TGTGCCTGGAAAGGGGGCGGGAATCAGCCCCAGCATTTT. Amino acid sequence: CAWKGGGNQPQHF.